This paragraph reports one TCR beta chain. The specificity of this receptor is unknown. Per-base qualities were not stored, and no clone one base away is much larger. The donors were healthy, HIV-negative adults who had no recently reported acute infections or vaccinations. All donors were Caucasian adults living in Nashville, Tennessee, USA. Magnetic negative selection was used to enrich CD4+ T cells, after which naive cells were positively selected on CD45RA and the negative fraction became the memory subset. After blood collection by leukapheresis, PBMCs were isolated using Ficoll-Histopaque density gradient centrifugation and then cryopreserved in the vapor phase of liquid nitrogen. Purity and quantity of every magnetically sorted T cell population were checked by analytical flow cytometry. Genomic DNA was isolated from every sorted fraction and measured by UV absorbance on a Nanodrop 2000c. Using the deep immunoSEQ assay, multiplex PCR amplified TCR CDR3 regions from genomic DNA. Extracted genomic DNA from each cell subset was spread evenly across all wells of several immunoSEQ 96-well plates, with each plate serving as a replicate. Each replicate PCR for sorted subsets received about 0.2 ug genomic DNA, equal to around 32,000 T cell genomes. Purified libraries were measured with a Qubit 3.0 fluorometer, size-checked on a Bioanalyzer 2100, and measured again with the KAPA Library Quantification kit. Each immunoSEQ 96-well plate was sequenced on its own single-read 150-cycle Illumina NextSeq 550 flow cell. In the source study's methods: The immunoSEQ output contained only junctional sequences without quality scores, so filtering could not match that applied to full-length reads. Sequences were annotated with PyIR, a Python wrapper for IgBLAST v1.9, using IMGT germline references to assign V/J genes and CDR3. Reads with weak V/J assignments (E-value above 1e-6), missing CDR3, stop codons, out-of-frame junctions, or ambiguous translated residues were removed. V3J clonotypes were defined by identical inferred V gene, J gene, and CDR3 amino acid sequence. The percentage overlap between two repertoires was calculated by dividing the number of shared unique clonotypes by the size of the smaller repertoire. RTK rarefaction, the Chao1 estimator, and Recon v2.1 estimates of unobserved clonotypes were used to assess repertoire richness. Generation probabilities were computed with OLGA for all TCRbeta clonotypes obtained by the gDNA method from four donors. In TCRdb, the immuneACCESS table is reduced to in-frame sequences with V and J assigned. These tables do not hold every clone; where another copy was compared, an unresolved V gene accounts for under half, and the others remain unexplained. V and J calls and clone size come straight from that table; D and trimming were deduced from the DNA. This sample comprises under 1,900,000 clones, 98% to 99% of them detected only once. The ten biggest clones cover around 0.38% of the sample.

The sample is drawn from a study of shared clonotypes between healthy human individuals (dated by TCRdb to 2018 to 2021). Study-level background: A few men and a couple of women, aged 18 to 49 years, made up the cohort. To increase sequencing depth and limit assay-specific biases, different laboratories used diverse techniques to prepare libraries and sequence TCR repertoires. Each donor's leukapheresis produced roughly between roughly 0.85 and 10 billion PBMCs. Blood TCR repertoires of roughly five healthy adults were deeply sequenced to estimate repertoire size and the extent of clonotype sharing between individuals. For each donor, CD4 naive and CD4 memory were each given three plates, CD8 naive was given two plates, and CD8 memory was given one plate. Findings and caveats that apply to the study as a whole: Sharing across a handful of donors was observed for approximately 5% of naive CD4, 3% to 4% of naive CD8, about 2.3% of memory CD4, and around 0.42% of memory CD8 clonotypes. Clonotypes shared by all four sorted-subset donors showed higher generation probabilities than non-shared clonotypes. Because the study included a small number of donors, the genetic and exposure-history diversity represented was limited. Based on pairwise subsampling, the degree of clonotype sharing among donors was expected to be affected by sequencing depth. Rarefaction of sorted-subset datasets indicated incomplete sequencing despite the large sequencing depth. Sampling was restricted to blood, and TCR repertoires in tissues likely differ from the TCR repertoires found in blood. Larger estimated clonotype richness was generally found for naive subsets than for memory subsets.

Taken from the germline V gene, the CDR1 and CDR2 loops are SGHDN and FVKESK. V is pared back by 3 bases and J by 1 base, with 10 bases lying between the germline termini. The CDR3 holds 15 amino acids from the cysteine to the phenylalanine. Here the CDR3 DNA is all that survives: 45 bases in frame from base 1. Sequencing used naive CD4+ T cells sorted from blood. Reading the label with the study, this specimen's cell subset or site is: CD45RA+ positively selected. The rearranged chain carries TRBV14 and TRBJ2-1; too little of a D gene remains to name it. The sequence was obtained from a man younger than 45 in good health. The CDR3 loop reads CASSHAIGSYNEQFF. The nucleotide sequence reads as follows: TGTGCCAGCAGCCATGCCATTGGTTCCTACAATGAGCAGTTCTTC. Beyond the CDR3, the reference TRBV14 and TRBJ2-1 genes provide the residues; the full variable domain reads: EAGVTQFPSHSVIEKGQTVTLRCDPISGHDNLYWYRRVMGKEIKFLLHFVKESKQDESGMPNNRFLAERTGGTYSTLKVQPAELEDSGVYFCASSHAIGSYNEQFFGPGTRLTVL.